This T cell receptor beta chain appears in the sequencing data of a study of cytomegalovirus exposure and HLA in healthy donors. There are 15 residues in the CDR3. CDR1 MNHEY and CDR2 SVGAGI come from the germline V gene. Trimming took 3 bases from V and 4 from J; bases not matched to a gene: 9. Study-wide points: Some 17,000 TCR beta sequences were associated with HLA alleles at 0.05 false discovery rate in a later analysis. It was reported in a later analysis that an Asian-associated ancestry cluster showed fewer N-insertions than the approximately 700-donor mean.

Researchers ran the PCR with 60 Vbeta and 13 Jbeta primers. How the authors handled the data: It was a later analysis that counted 79 million or so unique TCR beta chains, of which roughly 11 million were shared. Using immunoSEQ multiplex PCR, the repertoire was profiled, and TCRdb retains in-frame clones only, with some absent. V and J calls plus clone size are reproduced from that table; the DNA served to infer D and trimming. The sample carries about 190,000 clones, over 60% recorded once. This clone came up a few times. Antigen specificity is unknown. The V and J genes are TRBV6-5 and TRBJ2-7; 7 nucleotides align to TRBD1. This receptor was obtained from a woman in her twenties or thirties in good health and CMV-seropositive. What was sequenced was PBMCs. The CDR3 sequence is CASSYSVGGGYEQYF. The CDR3 bases are TGTGCCAGCAGTTATAGCGTAGGGGGCGGGTACGAGCAGTACTTC.